This T cell receptor (beta chain) was documented in a study of T-cell memory formation after mild COVID-19. The V gene lost 4 bases and the J gene lost 7 bases, with 17 bases spanning the gap. The length of the CDR3 is 15 residues. TCRdb redid the calling of the 5' RACE reads with MiXCR, one entry per CDR3 protein. This repertoire shows 400,000 or so distinct CDR3 sequences, roughly 20% found once; its top ten account for about 8.8%. This receptor was obtained from an adult woman who had mild COVID-19 (a few samples of this study predate the infection). Cell type and time point are not known. The sample taken for sequencing was PBMCs or a T cell subset sorted from them (not recorded which). The chain links TRBV12-3 or TRBV12-4 to TRBJ1-5; possible D gene TRBD1, 5 bases. The CDR3 DNA reads as TGTGCCAGCAGTTCAGACGGCCGGGGGTGGCAGCCCCAGCATTTT. Protein sequence: CASSSDGRGWQPQHF.